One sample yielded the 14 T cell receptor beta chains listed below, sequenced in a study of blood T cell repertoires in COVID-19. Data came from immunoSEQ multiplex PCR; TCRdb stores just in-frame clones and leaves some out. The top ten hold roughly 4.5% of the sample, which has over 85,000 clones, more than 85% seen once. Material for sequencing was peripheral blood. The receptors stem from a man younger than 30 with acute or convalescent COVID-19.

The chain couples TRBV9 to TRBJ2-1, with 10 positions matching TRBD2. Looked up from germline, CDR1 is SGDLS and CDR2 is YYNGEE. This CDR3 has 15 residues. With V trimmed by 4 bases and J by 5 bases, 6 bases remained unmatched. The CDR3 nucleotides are TGTGCCAGCAGCTTGAGCGGGGGGGGTCACAATGAGCAGTTCTTC. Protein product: CASSLSGGGHNEQFF. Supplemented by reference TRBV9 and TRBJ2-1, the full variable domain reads DSGVTQTPKHLITATGQRVTLRCSPRSGDLSVYWYQQSLDQGLQFLIQYYNGEERAKGNILERFSAQQFPDLHSELNLSSLELGDSALYFCASSLSGGGHNEQFFGPGTRLTVL.

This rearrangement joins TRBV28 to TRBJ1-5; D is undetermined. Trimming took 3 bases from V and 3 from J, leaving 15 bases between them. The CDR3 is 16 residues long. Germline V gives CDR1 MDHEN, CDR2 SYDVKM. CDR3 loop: CASSFPPQLINQPQHF. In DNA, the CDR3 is TGTGCCAGCAGTTTTCCGCCACAGCTAATCAATCAGCCCCAGCATTTT. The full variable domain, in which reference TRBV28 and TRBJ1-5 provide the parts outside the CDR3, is DVKVTQSSRYLVKRTGEKVFLECVQDMDHENMFWYRQDPGLGLRLIYFSYDVKMKEKGDIPEGYSVSREKKERFSLILESASTNQTSMYLCASSFPPQLINQPQHFGDGTRLSIL.

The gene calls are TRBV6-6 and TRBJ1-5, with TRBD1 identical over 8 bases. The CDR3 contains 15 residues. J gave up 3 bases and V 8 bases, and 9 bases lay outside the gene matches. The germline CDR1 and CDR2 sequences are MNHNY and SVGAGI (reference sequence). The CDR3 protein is CASSQGGLDNQPQHF. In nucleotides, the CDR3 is TGTGCCAGCTCACAGGGGGGACTTGACAATCAGCCCCAGCATTTT.

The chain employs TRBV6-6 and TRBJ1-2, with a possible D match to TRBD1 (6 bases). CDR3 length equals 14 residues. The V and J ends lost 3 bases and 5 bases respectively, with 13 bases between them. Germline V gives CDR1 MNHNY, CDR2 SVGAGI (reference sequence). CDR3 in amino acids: CASSYGIGGYGYTF. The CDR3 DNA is TGTGCCAGCAGTTATGGCATAGGGGGATATGGCTACACCTTC.

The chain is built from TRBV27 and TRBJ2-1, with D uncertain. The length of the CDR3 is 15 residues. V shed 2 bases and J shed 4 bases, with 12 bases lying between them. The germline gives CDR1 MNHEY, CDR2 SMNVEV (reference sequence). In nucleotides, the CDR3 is TGTGCCAGCAGTTTAACTATCGGTCGGTACAATGAGCAGTTCTTC. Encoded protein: CASSLTIGRYNEQFF.

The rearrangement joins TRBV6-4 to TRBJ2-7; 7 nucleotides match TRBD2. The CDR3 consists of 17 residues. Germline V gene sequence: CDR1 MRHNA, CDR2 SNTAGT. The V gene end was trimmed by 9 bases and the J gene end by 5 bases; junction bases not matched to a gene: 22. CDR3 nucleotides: TGTGCCAGGGGGGGGGTAGACCCCAACCTACAAATAAACGAGCAGTACTTC. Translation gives CARGGVDPNLQINEQYF.

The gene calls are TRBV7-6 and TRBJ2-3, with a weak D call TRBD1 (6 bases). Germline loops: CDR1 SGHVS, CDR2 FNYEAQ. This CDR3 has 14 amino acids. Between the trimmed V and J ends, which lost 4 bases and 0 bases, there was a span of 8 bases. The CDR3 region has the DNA TGTGCCAGCAGCTCCAGGGGTAGCACAGATACGCAGTATTTT. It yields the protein CASSSRGSTDTQYF.

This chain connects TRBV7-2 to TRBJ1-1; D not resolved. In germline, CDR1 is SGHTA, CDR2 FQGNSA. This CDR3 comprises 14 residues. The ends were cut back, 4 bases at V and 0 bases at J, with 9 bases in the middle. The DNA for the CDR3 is TGTGCCAGCAGCTCCGTCGGGATGAACACTGAAGCTTTCTTT. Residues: CASSSVGMNTEAFF.

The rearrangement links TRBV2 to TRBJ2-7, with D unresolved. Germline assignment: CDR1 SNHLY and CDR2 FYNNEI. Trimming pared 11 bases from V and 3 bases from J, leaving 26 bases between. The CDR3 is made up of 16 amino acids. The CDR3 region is CASAVSELSRLYEQYF. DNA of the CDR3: TGTGCCTCAGCAGTATCGGAATTGAGCAGACTCTACGAGCAGTACTTC.

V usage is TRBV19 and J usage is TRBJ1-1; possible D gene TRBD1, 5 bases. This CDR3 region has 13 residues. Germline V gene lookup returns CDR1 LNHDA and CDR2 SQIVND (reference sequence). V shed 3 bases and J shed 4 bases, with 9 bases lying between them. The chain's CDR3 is CASSMEGITEAFF. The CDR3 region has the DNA TGTGCCAGTAGTATGGAGGGGATCACTGAAGCTTTCTTT. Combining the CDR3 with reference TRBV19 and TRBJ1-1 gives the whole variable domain DGGITQSPKYLFRKEGQNVTLSCEQNLNHDAMYWYRQDPGQGLRLIYYSQIVNDFQKGDIAEGYSVSREKKESFPLTVTSAQKNPTAFYLCASSMEGITEAFFGQGTRLTVV.

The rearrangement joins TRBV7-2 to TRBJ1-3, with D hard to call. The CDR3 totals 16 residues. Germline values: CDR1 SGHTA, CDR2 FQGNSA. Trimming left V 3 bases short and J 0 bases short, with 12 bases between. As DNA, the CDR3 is TGTGCCAGCAGCTTCTCAGGACTGAGCTCTGGAAACACCATATATTTT. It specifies CASSFSGLSSGNTIYF. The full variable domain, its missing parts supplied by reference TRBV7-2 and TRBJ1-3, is GAGVSQSPSNKVTEKGKDVELRCDPISGHTALYWYRQSLGQGLEFLIYFQGNSAPDKSGLPSDRFSAERTGGSVSTLTIQRTQQEDSAVYLCASSFSGLSSGNTIYFGEGSWLTVV.

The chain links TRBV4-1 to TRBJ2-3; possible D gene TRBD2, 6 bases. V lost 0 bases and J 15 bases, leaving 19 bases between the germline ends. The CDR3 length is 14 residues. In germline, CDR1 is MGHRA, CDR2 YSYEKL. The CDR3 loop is CASSQEPPPGLQYF. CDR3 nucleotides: TGCGCCAGCAGCCAAGAACCACCTCCGGGACTCCAATATTTT.

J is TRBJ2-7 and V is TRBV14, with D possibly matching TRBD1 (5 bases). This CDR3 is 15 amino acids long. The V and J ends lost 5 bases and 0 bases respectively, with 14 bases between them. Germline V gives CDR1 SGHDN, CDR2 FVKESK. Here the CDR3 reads CASSATVANSYEQYF. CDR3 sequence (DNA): TGTGCCAGCAGCGCGACAGTAGCTAACTCCTACGAGCAGTACTTC.

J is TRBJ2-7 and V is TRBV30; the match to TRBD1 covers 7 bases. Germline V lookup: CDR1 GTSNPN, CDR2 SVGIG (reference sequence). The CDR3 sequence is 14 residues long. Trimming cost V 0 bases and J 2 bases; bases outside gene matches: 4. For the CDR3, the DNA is TGTGCCTGGAGTGTACCGGACAGGACCTACGAGCAGTACTTC. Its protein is CAWSVPDRTYEQYF.